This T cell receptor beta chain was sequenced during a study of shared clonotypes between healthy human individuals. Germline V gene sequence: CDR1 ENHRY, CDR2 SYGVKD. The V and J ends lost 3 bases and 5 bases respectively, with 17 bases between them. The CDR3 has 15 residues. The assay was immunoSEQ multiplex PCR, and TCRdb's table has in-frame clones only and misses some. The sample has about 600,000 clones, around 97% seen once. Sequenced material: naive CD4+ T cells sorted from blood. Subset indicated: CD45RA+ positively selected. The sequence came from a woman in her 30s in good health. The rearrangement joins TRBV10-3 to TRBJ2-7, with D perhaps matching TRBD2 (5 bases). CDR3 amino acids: CAISETSLGVDEQYF. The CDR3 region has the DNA TGTGCCATCAGTGAAACTTCTCTCGGGGTCGACGAGCAGTACTTC.